The 8 T cell receptor beta chains reported below all come from one sample, sequenced in a study of T cell repertoires in cytomegalovirus infection. TCRdb re-analysed the reads in MiXCR, keeping a single row per CDR3 protein. The sample lists hundreds of thousands of distinct CDR3 sequences; 20% to 30% were seen once. Sequencing input: CD8+ T cells from PBMCs. These TCRs come from a human donor in good health (CMV status not recorded). Some clones in this sample may be carry-over from other donors' samples.

Comment on this clonotype: This sequence may be a read error, since a much larger clone differs from it by one base. The V gene is TRBV7-8, the J gene TRBJ1-5, with D maybe TRBD1 (5 bases). There are 16 residues in the CDR3. The germline V gene has CDR1 SGHVS and CDR2 FQNEAQ. V lost 5 bases to trimming and J lost 5 bases, with 19 bases between them. DNA of the CDR3: TGTGCCAGCAGCATTTTTGGCTGGGGACCTCATCAGCCCCAGCATTTT. Translated: CASSIFGWGPHQPQHF.

Remarks on this clonotype: Given a much more abundant clone one base away, this may be a read error. The chain is built from TRBV7-2 and TRBJ2-6; D possibly corresponds to TRBD1 (6 bases). The germline CDR1 and CDR2 sequences are SGHTA and FQGNSA. CDR3 length: 13 amino acids. The CDR3 DNA follows: TGTGCCAGCAGCTGGGCAGGGGCCAACGTCCCGACTTTC. It is translated as CASSWAGANVPTF.

This clonotype was counted only a few times. The chain recombines TRBV7-4 with TRBJ2-5; TRBD1 agrees at 8 bases. This CDR3 region has 17 residues. V was clipped by 5 bases and J by 2 bases; unmatched bases: 13. Germline CDR1 and CDR2: SGHVT and SQSDAQ. CDR3 nucleotides: TGTGCCAGCAGCCTGATCTTGGGACAGGACCCTCAAGAGACCCAGTACTTC. Translated: CASSLILGQDPQETQYF.

The chain combines TRBV7-6 with TRBJ2-1; 8 nucleotides agree with TRBD1. Trimming took 2 bases from V and 6 from J; bases not matched to a gene: 6. The CDR3 length is 15 residues. Germline-derived CDR1 and CDR2 are SGHVS and FNYEAQ. DNA for the CDR3: TGTGCCAGCAGCTTACTCGGGACAGGCGGCAATGAGCAGTTCTTC. It codes for CASSLLGTGGNEQFF.

The rearrangement uses TRBV5-1 and TRBJ2-1, with D possibly TRBD2 on 6 matching bases. The CDR3 length is 15 residues. CDR1 SGHRS and CDR2 YFSETQ come from the germline V gene. Trimming removed 0 bases from V and 9 bases from J, with 16 bases in between. CDR3 DNA: TGCGCCAGCAGCTTGGTGGCTACGGGACTTGGTGAGCAGTTCTTC. Translating it yields CASSLVATGLGEQFF.

The rearrangement uses TRBV4-1 and TRBJ1-2; 10 positions agree with TRBD1. The germline CDR1 and CDR2 sequences are MGHRA and YSYEKL. The CDR3 is 15 residues long. J was trimmed by 7 bases and V by 3 bases; bases with no gene match: 8. The CDR3 DNA is TGCGCCAGCAGCCAGGAGACAGGGGGCAAAGCTGGCTACACCTTC. It yields the protein CASSQETGGKAGYTF.

The sample holds a few counts of this clonotype. The J gene is TRBJ1-3, the V gene TRBV28; no clear D gene. The CDR3 runs to 15 residues. Germline V gene sequence: CDR1 MDHEN, CDR2 SYDVKM. Trimming pared 0 bases from V and 0 bases from J, leaving 6 bases between. The CDR3 here is CASSLWTPSGNTIYF. The CDR3 coding sequence is TGTGCCAGCAGTTTATGGACACCCTCTGGAAACACCATATATTTT. The full variable domain, completed using reference TRBV28 and TRBJ1-3, is DVKVTQSSRYLVKRTGEKVFLECVQDMDHENMFWYRQDPGLGLRLIYFSYDVKMKEKGDIPEGYSVSREKKERFSLILESASTNQTSMYLCASSLWTPSGNTIYFGEGSWLTVV.

This clonotype was counted at least ten times. The chain links TRBV6-6 to TRBJ2-5; D might be TRBD2 (6 bases). V gave up 2 bases and J gave up 3 bases, with 19 bases separating them. Germline-derived CDR1 and CDR2 are MNHNY and SVGAGI (reference sequence). The CDR3 extends over 17 amino acids. This CDR3 is CASSYPSASGRKETQYF. Here the CDR3 DNA reads TGTGCCAGCAGTTACCCCAGTGCCAGCGGGCGAAAAGAGACCCAGTACTTC.